This entry describes one TCR beta chain. The data were obtained in a study of OX40 agonist ivuxolimab in advanced cancers. The germline gives CDR1 SGHAT, CDR2 FQNNGV. CDR3 length: 13 residues. V lost 3 bases, J lost 4 bases, and 9 bases lay in between. Clones were read by immunoSEQ multiplex PCR, and TCRdb kept only the in-frame ones, dropping some. The sample holds under 80,000 clones, 93% seen once. The V gene is TRBV11-2, the J gene TRBJ1-1, with D maybe TRBD1 (6 bases). This TCR was sampled from an adult with an advanced solid tumor such as melanoma, head and neck, liver or kidney cancer. The material sequenced was CD4+ or CD8+ T cells sorted from blood, taken in a trial of the OX40 agonist ivuxolimab. CDR3 sequence: CASSFGQTTEAFF. The CDR3 DNA reads TGTGCCAGCAGCTTCGGACAGACCACTGAAGCTTTCTTT.